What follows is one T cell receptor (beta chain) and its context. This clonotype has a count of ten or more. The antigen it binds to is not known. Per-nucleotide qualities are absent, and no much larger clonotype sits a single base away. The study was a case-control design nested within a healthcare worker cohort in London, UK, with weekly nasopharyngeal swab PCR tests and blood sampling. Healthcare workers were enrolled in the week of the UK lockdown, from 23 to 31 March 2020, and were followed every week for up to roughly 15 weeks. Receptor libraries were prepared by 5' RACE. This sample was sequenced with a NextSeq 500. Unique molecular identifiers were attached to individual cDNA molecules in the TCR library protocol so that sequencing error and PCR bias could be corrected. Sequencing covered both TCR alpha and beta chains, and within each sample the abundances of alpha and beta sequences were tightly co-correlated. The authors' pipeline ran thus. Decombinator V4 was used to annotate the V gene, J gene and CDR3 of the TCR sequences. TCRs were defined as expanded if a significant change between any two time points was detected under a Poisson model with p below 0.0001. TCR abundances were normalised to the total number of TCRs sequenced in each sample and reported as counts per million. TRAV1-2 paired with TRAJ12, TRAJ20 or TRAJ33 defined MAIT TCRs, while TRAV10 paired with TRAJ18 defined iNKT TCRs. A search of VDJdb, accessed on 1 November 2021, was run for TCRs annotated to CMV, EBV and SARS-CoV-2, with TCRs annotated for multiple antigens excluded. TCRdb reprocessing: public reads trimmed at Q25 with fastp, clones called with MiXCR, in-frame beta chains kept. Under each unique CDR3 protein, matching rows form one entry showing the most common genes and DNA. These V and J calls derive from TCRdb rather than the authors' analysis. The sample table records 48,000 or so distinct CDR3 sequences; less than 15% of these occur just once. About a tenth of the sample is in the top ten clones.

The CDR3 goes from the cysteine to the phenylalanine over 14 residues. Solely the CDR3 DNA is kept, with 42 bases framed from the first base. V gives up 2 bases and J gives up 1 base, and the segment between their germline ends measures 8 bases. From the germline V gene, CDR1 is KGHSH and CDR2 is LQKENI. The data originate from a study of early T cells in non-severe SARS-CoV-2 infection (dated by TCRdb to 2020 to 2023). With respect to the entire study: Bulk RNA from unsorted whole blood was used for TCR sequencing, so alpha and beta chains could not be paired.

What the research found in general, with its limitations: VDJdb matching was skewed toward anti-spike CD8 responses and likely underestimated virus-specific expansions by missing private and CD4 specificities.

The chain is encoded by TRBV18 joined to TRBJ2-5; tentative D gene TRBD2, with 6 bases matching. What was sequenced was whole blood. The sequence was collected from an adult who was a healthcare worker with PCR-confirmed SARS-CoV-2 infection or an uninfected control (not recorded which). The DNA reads TGTGCCAGCTCACCAAGGACTACCCAAGAGACCCAGTACTTC. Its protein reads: CASSPRTTQETQYF.